The rows below give T cell receptor beta chains drawn from one sample of a study of T cell responses to AZD1222 COVID-19 vaccine. Sequencing used immunoSEQ multiplex PCR; TCRdb keeps in-frame clones, though not all of them. Among approximately 140,000 clones listed, 80% to 90% were seen once. Material: peripheral blood, obtained on day 0 of AZD1222 vaccination. Source of these receptors: an adult in good health. Each CDR3 is given with its conserved first and last residue.

v_call	j_call	cdr3_aa
TRBV28	TRBJ1-4	CASSRGGSEKLFF
TRBV11-2	TRBJ2-5	CASSLGARWDETQYF
TRBV6-5	TRBJ2-1	CASSLRIHNEQFF
TRBV9	TRBJ2-1	CASGRLSSNEQFF
TRBV4-1	TRBJ2-2	CASSQVQGPNTGELFF
TRBV19	TRBJ1-1	CASSIVVLGMAGTEAFF
TRBV6-2/TRBV6-3	TRBJ2-3	CASSPEWTDTDTQYF
TRBV30	TRBJ1-2	CAWSSDRGIGNYGYTF
TRBV7-2	TRBJ2-7	CASSRVADFSSYEQYF
TRBV30	TRBJ2-3	CAWSVTGGFNTQYF
TRBV5-4	TRBJ1-1	CASSIQVGTEAFF
TRBV27	TRBJ2-7	CASSLTPWGPQYF
TRBV19	TRBJ2-3	CASSIDRGTAPQYF
TRBV7-9	TRBJ2-3	CASSRTTFSTDTQYF
TRBV10-3	TRBJ1-1	CAISNRAGNTEAFF
TRBV5-1	TRBJ1-2	CASSLEGTGPRGGYGYTF
TRBV21-1	TRBJ1-5	CASSIYGVRHISDSNQPQHF
TRBV3-1/TRBV3-2	TRBJ2-7	CASSQEGGVAYEQYF
TRBV5-6	TRBJ2-1	CASKTAGTGYNEQFF
TRBV6-5	TRBJ2-7	CASSYGTDYEQYF
TRBV30	TRBJ1-6	CAWSGGPLNSPLHF
TRBV15	TRBJ1-5	CATSTRQGPNQPQHF
TRBV7-8	TRBJ1-1	CASSLGQGEAFF
TRBV2	TRBJ1-1	CATKGTANTEAFF
TRBV21-1	TRBJ2-4	CASSKSGGRTNGDIQYF
TRBV6-1	TRBJ2-7	CASSEKGWTKGTYEQYF
TRBV12-5	TRBJ1-2	CASGSSLTGGGRGTF
TRBV7-9	TRBJ2-7	CASSLVGPSYEQYF
TRBV5-8	TRBJ2-5	CASSARQGTETQYF
TRBV3-1/TRBV3-2	TRBJ1-4	CASSQQGGYEKLFF
TRBV5-6	TRBJ1-6	CASSWGTADNSPLHF
TRBV28	TRBJ2-3	CASSLFVKGQGAFADTQYF
TRBV19	TRBJ1-6	CASSTETGRSPLHF
TRBV2	TRBJ2-5	CASRSGRKLLRGETQYF
TRBV7-9	TRBJ1-2	CASSLEAGVYGYTF
TRBV25-1	TRBJ1-2	CASSEWGDYGYTF
TRBV5-6	TRBJ1-1	CASSPLAGMDTEAFF
TRBV10-3	TRBJ2-3	CAISDRTGDGTDTQYF
TRBV10-3	TRBJ2-3	CAISVADTQYF
TRBV7-9	TRBJ2-7	CASRATGALNYEQYF
TRBV11-3	TRBJ2-2	CASRPGGSNTGELFF
TRBV2	TRBJ2-1	CASSAEAGTYNEQFF
TRBV10-1	TRBJ1-2	CASSPVPADYGYTF
TRBV5-8	TRBJ1-5	CASSLGPGTGNQPQHF
TRBV5-1	TRBJ2-7	CASSWDRVSDEQYF
TRBV29-1	TRBJ2-1	CSAPGNTRGNEQFF
TRBV6-2/TRBV6-3	TRBJ2-3	CASSAMGASTDTQYF
TRBV6-6	TRBJ1-4	CASSSTGVGEKLFF
TRBV24-1	TRBJ2-7	CATSDGQGAYEQYF
TRBV6-5	TRBJ1-6	CASSPAGDNSPLHF
TRBV12-3/TRBV12-4	TRBJ1-2	CASSLAGLNGYTF
TRBV6-5	TRBJ2-3	CASSYLSGGRDTQYF